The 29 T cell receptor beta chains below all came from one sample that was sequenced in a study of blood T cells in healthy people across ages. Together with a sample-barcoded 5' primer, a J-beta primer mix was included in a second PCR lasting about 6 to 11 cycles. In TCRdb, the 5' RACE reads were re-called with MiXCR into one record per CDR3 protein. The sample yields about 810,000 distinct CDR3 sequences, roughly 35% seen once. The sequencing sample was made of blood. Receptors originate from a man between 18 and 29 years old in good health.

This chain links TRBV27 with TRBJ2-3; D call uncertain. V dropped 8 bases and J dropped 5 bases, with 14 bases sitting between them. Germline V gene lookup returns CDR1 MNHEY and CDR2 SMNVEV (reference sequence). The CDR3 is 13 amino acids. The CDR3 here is CASGGFAKDTQYF. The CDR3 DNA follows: TGTGCCAGCGGTGGGTTTGCTAAAGATACGCAGTATTTT.

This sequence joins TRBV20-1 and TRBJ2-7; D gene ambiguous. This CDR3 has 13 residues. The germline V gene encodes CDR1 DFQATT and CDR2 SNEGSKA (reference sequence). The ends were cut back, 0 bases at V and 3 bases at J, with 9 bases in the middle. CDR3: CSARDGVVYEQYF. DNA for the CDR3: TGCAGTGCTAGAGACGGCGTCGTCTACGAGCAGTACTTC.

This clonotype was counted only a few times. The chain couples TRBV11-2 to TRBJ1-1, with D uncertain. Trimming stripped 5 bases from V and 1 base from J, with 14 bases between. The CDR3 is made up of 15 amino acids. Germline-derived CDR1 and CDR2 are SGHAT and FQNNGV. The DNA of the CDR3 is TGTGCCAGCAGCCCCCTTAGGGCTCCGAACACTGAAGCTTTCTTT. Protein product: CASSPLRAPNTEAFF.

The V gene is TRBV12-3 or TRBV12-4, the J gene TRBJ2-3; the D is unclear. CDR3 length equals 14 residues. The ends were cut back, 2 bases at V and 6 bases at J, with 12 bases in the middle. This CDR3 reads CASSLSVVVDTQYF. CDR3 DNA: TGTGCCAGCAGTTTATCGGTAGTAGTGGATACGCAGTATTTT.

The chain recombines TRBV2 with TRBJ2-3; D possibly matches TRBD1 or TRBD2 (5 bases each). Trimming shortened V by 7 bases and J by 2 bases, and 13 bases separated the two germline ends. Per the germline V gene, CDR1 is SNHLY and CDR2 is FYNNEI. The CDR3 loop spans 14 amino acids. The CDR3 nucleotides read TGTGCCAGCATAGGGCCCGGGGCCACAGATACGCAGTATTTT. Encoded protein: CASIGPGATDTQYF.

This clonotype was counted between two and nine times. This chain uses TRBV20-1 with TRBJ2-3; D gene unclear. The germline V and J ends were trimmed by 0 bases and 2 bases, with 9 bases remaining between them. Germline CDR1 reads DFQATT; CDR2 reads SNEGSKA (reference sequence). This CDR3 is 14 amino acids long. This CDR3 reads CSARDYSPTDTQYF. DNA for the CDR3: TGCAGTGCTAGAGATTACAGCCCCACAGATACGCAGTATTTT.

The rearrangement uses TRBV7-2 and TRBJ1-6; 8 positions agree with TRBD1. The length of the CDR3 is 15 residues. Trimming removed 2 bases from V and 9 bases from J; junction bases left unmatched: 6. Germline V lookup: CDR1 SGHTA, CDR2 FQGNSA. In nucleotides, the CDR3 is TGTGCCAGCAGCTTACAGGGGGCTTTGGGTTCACCCCTCCACTTT. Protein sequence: CASSLQGALGSPLHF.

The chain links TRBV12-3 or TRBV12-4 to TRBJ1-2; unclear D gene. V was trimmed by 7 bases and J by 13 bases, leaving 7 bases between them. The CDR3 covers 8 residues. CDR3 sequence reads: CASTPLTF. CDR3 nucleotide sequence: TGTGCCAGCACTCCACTCACCTTC.

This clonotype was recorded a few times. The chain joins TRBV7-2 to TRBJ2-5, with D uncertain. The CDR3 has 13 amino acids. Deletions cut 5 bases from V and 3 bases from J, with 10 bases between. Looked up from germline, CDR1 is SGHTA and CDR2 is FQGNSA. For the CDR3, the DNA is TGTGCCAGCAGCGACGACGGAGAAGAGACCCAGTACTTC. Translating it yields CASSDDGEETQYF. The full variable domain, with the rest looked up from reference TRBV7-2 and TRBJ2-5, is GAGVSQSPSNKVTEKGKDVELRCDPISGHTALYWYRQSLGQGLEFLIYFQGNSAPDKSGLPSDRFSAERTGGSVSTLTIQRTQQEDSAVYLCASSDDGEETQYFGPGTRLLVL.

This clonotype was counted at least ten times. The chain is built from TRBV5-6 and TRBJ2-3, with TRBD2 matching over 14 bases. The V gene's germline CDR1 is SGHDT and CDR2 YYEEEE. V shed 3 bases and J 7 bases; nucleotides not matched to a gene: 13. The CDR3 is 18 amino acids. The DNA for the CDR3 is TGTGCCAGCAGCTCTCCGACTAGCGGGGGGGCTACCGTGAATACGCAGTATTTT. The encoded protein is CASSSPTSGGATVNTQYF.

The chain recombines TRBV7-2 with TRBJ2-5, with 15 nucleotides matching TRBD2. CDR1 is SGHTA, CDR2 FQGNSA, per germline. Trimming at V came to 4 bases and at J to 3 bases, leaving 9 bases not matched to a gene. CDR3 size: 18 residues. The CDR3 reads CASSSGLAGGIREETQYF. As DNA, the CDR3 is TGTGCCAGCAGCTCAGGACTAGCGGGGGGGATACGAGAAGAGACCCAGTACTTC.

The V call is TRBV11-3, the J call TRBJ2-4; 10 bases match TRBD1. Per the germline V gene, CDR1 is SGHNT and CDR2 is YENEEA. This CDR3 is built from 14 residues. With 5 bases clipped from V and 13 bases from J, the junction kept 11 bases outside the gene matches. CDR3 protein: CASSPGTGDGQQYF. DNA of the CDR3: TGTGCCAGCAGCCCCGGGACAGGGGACGGTCAGCAGTACTTC.

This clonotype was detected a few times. The CDR3 spells CSGVGQGDNSPLHF. As DNA, the CDR3 is TGCAGTGGGGTTGGGCAGGGGGATAATTCACCCCTCCACTTT. This sequence joins TRBV20-1 and TRBJ1-6; 7 bases align to TRBD1. The CDR3 covers 14 residues. The trim removed 7 bases at V and 5 bases at J, leaving 8 bases unmatched. CDR1 and CDR2 (germline): DFQATT, SNEGSKA (reference sequence).

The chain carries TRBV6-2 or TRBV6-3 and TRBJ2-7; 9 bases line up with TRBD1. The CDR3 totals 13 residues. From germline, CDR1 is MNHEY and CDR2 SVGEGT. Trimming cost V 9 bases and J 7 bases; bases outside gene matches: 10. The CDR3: CASGTGYPDEQYF. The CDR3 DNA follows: TGTGCCAGTGGGACAGGGTATCCCGATGAGCAGTACTTC.

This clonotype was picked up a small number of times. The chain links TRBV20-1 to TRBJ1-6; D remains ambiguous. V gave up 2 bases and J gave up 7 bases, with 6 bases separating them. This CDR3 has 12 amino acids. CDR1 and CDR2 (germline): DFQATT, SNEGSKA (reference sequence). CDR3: CSARQKNSPLHF. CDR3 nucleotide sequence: TGCAGTGCTAGACAGAAGAATTCACCCCTCCACTTT.

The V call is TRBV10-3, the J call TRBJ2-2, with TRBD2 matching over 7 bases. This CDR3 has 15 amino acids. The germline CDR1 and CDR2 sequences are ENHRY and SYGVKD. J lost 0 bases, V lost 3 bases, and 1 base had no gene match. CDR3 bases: TGTGCCATCAGTGAAGCGGGACCGAACACCGGGGAGCTGTTTTTT. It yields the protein CAISEAGPNTGELFF.

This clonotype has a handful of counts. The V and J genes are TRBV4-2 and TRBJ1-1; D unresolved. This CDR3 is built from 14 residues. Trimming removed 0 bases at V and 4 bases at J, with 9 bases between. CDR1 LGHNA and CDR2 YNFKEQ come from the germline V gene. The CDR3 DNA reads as TGTGCCAGCAGCCAAGATCTTGGGCTCACTGAAGCTTTCTTT. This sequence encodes CASSQDLGLTEAFF.

Here the CDR3 DNA reads TGTGCCAGCAGTTACTCGGGTAGAGAGACCCAGTACTTC. Translating it yields CASSYSGRETQYF. The chain links TRBV6-2 or TRBV6-3 to TRBJ2-5; D gene unclear. This CDR3 spans 13 amino acids. V lost 0 bases to trimming and J lost 4 bases, with 6 bases between them. Germline V gene data show CDR1 as MNHEY and CDR2 as SVGEGT.

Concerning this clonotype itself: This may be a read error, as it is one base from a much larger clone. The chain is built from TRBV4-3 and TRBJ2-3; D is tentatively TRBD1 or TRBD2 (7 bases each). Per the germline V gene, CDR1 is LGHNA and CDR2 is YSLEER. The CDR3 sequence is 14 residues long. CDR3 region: CVSSQGGLTDTQYF. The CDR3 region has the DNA TGCGTCAGCAGCCAGGGGGGGCTCACAGATACGCAGTATTTT.

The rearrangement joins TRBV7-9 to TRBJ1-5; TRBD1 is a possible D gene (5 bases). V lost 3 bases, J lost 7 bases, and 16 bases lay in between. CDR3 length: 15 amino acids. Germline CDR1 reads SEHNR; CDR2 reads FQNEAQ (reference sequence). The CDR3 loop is CASSLGRVGRQPQHF. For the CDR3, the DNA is TGTGCCAGCAGCTTGGGCAGGGTGGGGAGACAGCCCCAGCATTTT. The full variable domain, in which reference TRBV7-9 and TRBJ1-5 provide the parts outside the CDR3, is DTGVSQNPRHKITKRGQNVTFRCDPISEHNRLYWYRQTLGQGPEFLTYFQNEAQLEKSRLLSDRFSAERPKGSFSTLEIQRTEQGDSAMYLCASSLGRVGRQPQHFGDGTRLSIL.

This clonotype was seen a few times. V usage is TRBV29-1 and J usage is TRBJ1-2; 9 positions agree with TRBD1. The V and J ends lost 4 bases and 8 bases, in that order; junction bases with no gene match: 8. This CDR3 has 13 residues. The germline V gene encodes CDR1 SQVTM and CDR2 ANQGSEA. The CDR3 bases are TGCAGCGTTGGCCCGGGACAGGGAGGGGGCTACACCTTC. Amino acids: CSVGPGQGGGYTF.

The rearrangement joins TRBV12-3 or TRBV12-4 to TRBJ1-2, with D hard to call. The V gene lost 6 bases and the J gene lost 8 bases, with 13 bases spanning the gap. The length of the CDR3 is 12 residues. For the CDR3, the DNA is TGTGCCAGCAGCCCGCATCCCGACGGCTACACCTTC. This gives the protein CASSPHPDGYTF.

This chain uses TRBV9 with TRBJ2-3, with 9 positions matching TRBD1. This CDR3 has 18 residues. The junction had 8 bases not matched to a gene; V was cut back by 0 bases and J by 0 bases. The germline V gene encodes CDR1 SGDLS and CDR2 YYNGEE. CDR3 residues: CASSVALRDRVSTDTQYF. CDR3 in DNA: TGTGCCAGCAGCGTAGCTCTCCGGGACAGGGTTAGCACAGATACGCAGTATTTT.

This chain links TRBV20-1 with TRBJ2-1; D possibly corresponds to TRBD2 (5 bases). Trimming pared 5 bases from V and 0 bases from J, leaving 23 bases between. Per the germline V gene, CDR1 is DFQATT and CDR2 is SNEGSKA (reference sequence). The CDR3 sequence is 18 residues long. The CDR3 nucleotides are TGCAGTGCTCTCTCATCCCCCACGGACTCGAGCTCCTACAATGAGCAGTTCTTC. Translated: CSALSSPTDSSSYNEQFF.

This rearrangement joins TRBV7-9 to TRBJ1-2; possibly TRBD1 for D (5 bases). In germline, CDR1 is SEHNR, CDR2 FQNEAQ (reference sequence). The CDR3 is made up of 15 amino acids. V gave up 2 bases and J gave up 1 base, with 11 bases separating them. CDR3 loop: CASSLNPGRNYGYTF. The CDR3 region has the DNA TGTGCCAGCAGCTTAAACCCGGGGCGTAACTATGGCTACACCTTC.

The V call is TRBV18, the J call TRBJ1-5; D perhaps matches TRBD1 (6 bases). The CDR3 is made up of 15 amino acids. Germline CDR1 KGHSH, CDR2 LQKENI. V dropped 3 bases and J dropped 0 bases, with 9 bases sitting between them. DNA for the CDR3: TGTGCCAGCTCACCCTCGGGGGCTAGCAATCAGCCCCAGCATTTT. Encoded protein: CASSPSGASNQPQHF.

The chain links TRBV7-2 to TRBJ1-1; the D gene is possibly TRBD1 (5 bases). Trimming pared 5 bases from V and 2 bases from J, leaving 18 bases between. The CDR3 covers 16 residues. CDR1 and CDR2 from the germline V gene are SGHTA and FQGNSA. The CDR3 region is CASSPGIGVLNTEAFF. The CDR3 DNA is TGTGCCAGCAGCCCCGGGATAGGGGTGCTAAACACTGAAGCTTTCTTT. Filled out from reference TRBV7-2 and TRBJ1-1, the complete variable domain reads GAGVSQSPSNKVTEKGKDVELRCDPISGHTALYWYRQSLGQGLEFLIYFQGNSAPDKSGLPSDRFSAERTGGSVSTLTIQRTQQEDSAVYLCASSPGIGVLNTEAFFGQGTRLTVV.

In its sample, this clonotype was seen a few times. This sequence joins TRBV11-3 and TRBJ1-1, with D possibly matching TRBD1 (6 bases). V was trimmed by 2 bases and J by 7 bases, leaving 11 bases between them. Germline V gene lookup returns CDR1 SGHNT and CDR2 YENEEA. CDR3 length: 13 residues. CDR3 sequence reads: CASSLTLRGEAFF. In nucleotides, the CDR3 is TGTGCCAGCAGCTTAACCCTCAGGGGTGAAGCTTTCTTT.

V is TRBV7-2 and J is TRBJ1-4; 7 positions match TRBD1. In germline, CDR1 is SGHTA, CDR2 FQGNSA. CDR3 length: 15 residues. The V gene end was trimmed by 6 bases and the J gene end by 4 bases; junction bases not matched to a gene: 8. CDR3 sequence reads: CASRTDRVLNEKLFF. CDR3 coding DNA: TGTGCCAGCAGAACCGACAGGGTTCTTAATGAAAAACTGTTTTTT.